Following are 9 T cell receptor beta chains from one sample sequenced in a study of blood T cell repertoires in COVID-19. Produced via immunoSEQ multiplex PCR; TCRdb's table is partial and in-frame only. Altogether more than 110,000 clones are present, about four fifths being singletons, with the ten largest covering about 5.5%. Material: PBMCs or T cells enriched from blood (not recorded which). Every receptor here comes from a man aged 40-55 years with acute COVID-19.

This chain links TRBV7-6 with TRBJ1-1; D not certain. Trimming left V 0 bases short and J 4 bases short, with 15 bases between. Per the germline V gene, CDR1 is SGHVS and CDR2 is FNYEAQ. This CDR3 region has 16 residues. The CDR3 is CASSLAARRTGTEAFF. The CDR3 DNA is TGTGCCAGCAGCTTAGCGGCCAGACGGACTGGCACTGAAGCTTTCTTT.

The chain employs TRBV6-2 or TRBV6-3 and TRBJ1-5; D is ambiguous. Trimming took 6 bases from V and 0 from J, leaving 18 bases between them. Per germline, CDR1 MNHEY and CDR2 SVGEGT. The CDR3 loop spans 17 amino acids. The CDR3 nucleotides read TGTGCCAGCAGCCTCGACGGAGCCTTTAATAGCAATCAGCCCCAGCATTTT. Translated, it gives CASSLDGAFNSNQPQHF.

This chain uses TRBV9 with TRBJ2-1, with a weak D call TRBD2 (7 bases). Germline loops: CDR1 SGDLS, CDR2 YYNGEE. The CDR3 covers 15 residues. V shed 4 bases and J shed 5 bases, with 16 bases lying between them. The CDR3 here is CASSSRGQGHNEQFF. The DNA of the CDR3 is TGTGCCAGCAGCTCGCGGGGGCAGGGACACAATGAGCAGTTCTTC.

The chain carries TRBV7-2 and TRBJ1-1; D not resolved. Germline CDR1 SGHTA, CDR2 FQGNSA. Trimming took off 4 bases at V and 4 bases at J, with 13 bases between the two ends. The CDR3 spans 14 residues. The CDR3 loop reads CASSSGSRGTEAFF. In DNA, the CDR3 is TGTGCCAGCAGCTCCGGGTCCCGGGGCACTGAAGCTTTCTTT.

This chain uses TRBV5-6 with TRBJ1-2; D unclear. V was pared by 4 bases and J by 8 bases, with 21 bases between. Germline CDR1 is SGHDT and CDR2 is YYEEEE. This CDR3 contains 15 residues. The CDR3 region is CASSPRSSGGHGYTF. The CDR3 DNA is TGTGCCAGCAGCCCCCGTTCTAGTGGAGGGCACGGCTACACCTTC.

The chain has TRBV7-2 and TRBJ2-2, with D perhaps TRBD2 (6 bases). Germline lookup yields CDR1 SGHTA and CDR2 FQGNSA. The CDR3 is 15 amino acids. Trimming left V 1 base short and J 6 bases short, with 12 bases between. The CDR3 protein is CASSLEASAPGELFF. In DNA form, the CDR3 reads TGTGCCAGCAGCTTAGAGGCTAGCGCCCCCGGGGAGCTGTTTTTT.

The chain couples TRBV6-5 to TRBJ2-7; 7 nucleotides match TRBD2. Germline assignment: CDR1 MNHEY and CDR2 SVGAGI. This CDR3 comprises 14 residues. The trim removed 4 bases at V and 3 bases at J, leaving 6 bases unmatched. This CDR3 is CASSSSRDYYEQYF. The CDR3 DNA follows: TGTGCCAGCAGTTCAAGCAGGGACTACTACGAGCAGTACTTC.

This clone was observed a single time. This chain joins TRBV13 and TRBJ2-3; 7 nucleotides line up with TRBD2. Trimming cost V 5 bases and J 1 base; bases outside gene matches: 12. Germline-derived CDR1 and CDR2 are PRHDT and FYEKMQ (reference sequence). The CDR3 is made up of 17 amino acids. The CDR3 DNA reads as TGTGCCAGCAGCAGATCCCAGTGGACTAGTCGCACAGATACGCAGTATTTT. Its translation: CASSRSQWTSRTDTQYF.

The V gene is TRBV30, the J gene TRBJ1-3; 7 bases are a match to TRBD1. Germline CDR1 is GTSNPN and CDR2 is SVGIG (reference sequence). Losses at the gene ends were 5 bases for V and 0 bases for J; bases not matched to a gene: 4. CDR3 length: 14 amino acids. The CDR3 sequence: CAWGDSFSGNTIYF. The CDR3 nucleotides read TGTGCCTGGGGGGACAGTTTCTCTGGAAACACCATATATTTT.